The following is a TCR beta chain sequence with its context. This record belongs to a study of CD8 T cells in ankylosing spondylitis. V lost 6 bases and J 7 bases, leaving 19 bases between the germline ends. This CDR3 is built from 16 residues. Germline assignment: CDR1 SNHLY and CDR2 FYNNEI. MiXCR, run by TCRdb on the 5' RACE reads, gives a single entry per CDR3 protein. The repertoire holds around 280,000 distinct CDR3 sequences, approximately 20% seen once, with 7.5% to 9.5% in the top ten. This sequence originates from a male donor with ankylosing spondylitis or in good health (not recorded which). The chain employs TRBV2 and TRBJ1-6; TRBD1 might be the D (6 bases). The material sequenced was blood, either unsorted or a sorted T cell fraction (not recorded which). CDR3 sequence reads: CASRLGQSYPNSPLHF. The CDR3 DNA reads TGTGCCAGCAGACTTGGACAGTCTTATCCCAATTCACCCCTCCACTTT.